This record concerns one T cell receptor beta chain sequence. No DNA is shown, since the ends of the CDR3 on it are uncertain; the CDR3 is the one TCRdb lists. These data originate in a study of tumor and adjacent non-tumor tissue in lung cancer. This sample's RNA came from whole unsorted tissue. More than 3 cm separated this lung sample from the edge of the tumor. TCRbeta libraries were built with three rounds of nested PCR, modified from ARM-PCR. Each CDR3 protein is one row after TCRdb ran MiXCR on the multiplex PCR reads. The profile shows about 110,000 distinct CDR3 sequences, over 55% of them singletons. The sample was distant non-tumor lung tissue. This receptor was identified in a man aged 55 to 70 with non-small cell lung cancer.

The CDR3 here is CSASLTPNYGCTF. The gene calls are TRBV20-1 and TRBJ1-2. The germline CDR1 and CDR2 sequences are DFQATT and SNEGSKA (reference sequence). The CDR3 has 13 residues if both end residues are counted.